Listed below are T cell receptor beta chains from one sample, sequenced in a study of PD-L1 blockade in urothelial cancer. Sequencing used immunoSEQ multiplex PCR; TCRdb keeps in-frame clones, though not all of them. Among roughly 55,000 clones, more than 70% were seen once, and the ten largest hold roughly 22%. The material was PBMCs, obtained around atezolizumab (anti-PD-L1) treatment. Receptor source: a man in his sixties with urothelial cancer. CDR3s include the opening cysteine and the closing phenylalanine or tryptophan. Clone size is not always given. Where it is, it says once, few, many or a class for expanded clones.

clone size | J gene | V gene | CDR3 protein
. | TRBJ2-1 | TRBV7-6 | CASSRQGSSYNEQFF
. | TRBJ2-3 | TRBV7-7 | CASSLAVGGPGTQYF
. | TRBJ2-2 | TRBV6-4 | CASSASPGTGELFF
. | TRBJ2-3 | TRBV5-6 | CASSLGYWTGKVTDTQYF
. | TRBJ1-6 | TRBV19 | CASRKGQAINSPLHF
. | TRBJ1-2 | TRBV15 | CATSAGHYGYTF
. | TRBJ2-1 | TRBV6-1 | CASSELSGDRYNEQFF
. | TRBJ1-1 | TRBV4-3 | CASSQVDRVNTEAFF
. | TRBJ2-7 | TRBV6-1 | CASSEAHRDYEQYF
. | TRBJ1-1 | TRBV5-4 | CASSLTGRYTEAFF
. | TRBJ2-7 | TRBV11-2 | CASSSRQFYEQYF
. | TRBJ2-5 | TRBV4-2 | CASSPRDFTRQETQYF
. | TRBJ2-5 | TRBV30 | CAWSTGQGQETQYF
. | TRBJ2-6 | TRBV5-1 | CASSLVLGQSTSGANVLTF
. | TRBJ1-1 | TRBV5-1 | CASSLEPGNTEAFF
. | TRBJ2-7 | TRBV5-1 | CASSLVFPGSSYEQYF
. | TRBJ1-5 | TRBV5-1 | CASSSTGGNQPQHF
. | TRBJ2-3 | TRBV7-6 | CASSPLGGGGDTQYF
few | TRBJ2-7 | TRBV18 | CASSPPSGRAYEQYF
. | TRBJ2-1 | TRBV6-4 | CASSSGVESYNEQFF
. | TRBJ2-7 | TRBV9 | CASSVGVGVYEQYF
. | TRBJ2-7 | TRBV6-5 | CASSYKAGGVYEQYF
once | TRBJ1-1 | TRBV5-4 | CASWRTGATEAFF
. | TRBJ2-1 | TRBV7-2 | CASSLSSGGYNEQFF
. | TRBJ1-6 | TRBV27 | CASSLRSTGSFLPGNSPLHF
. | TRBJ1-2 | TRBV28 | CASSGATGAPYGYTF
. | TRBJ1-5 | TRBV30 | CAWSVLSVGSEPQHF
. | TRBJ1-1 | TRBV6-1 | CASSGIRTGTTEAFF
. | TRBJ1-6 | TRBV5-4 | CASSLGQAGPNSPLHF
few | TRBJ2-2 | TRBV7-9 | CASSLGLNTGELFF
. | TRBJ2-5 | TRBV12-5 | CASGLTGVLETQYF
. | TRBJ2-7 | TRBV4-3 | CASSLAGLIYEQYF
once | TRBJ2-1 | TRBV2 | CASRDSTSGKPEQFF
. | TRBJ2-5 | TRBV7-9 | CASSFTGTAQYF
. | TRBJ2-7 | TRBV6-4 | CASSDGALPSQRNEQYF
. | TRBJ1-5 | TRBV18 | CASSPSHDQPQHF
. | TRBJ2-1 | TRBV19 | CASSSIAGVGEQFF
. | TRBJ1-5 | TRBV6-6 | CASVRGQDSNQPQHF
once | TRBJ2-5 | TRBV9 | CASSVRGGVLETQYF
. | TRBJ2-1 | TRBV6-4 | CASTSGGSSYNEQFF
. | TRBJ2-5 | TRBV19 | CASSILAGGRGETQYF
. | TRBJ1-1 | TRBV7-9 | CASSGAGGLGTEAFF
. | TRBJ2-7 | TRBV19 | CASSIRLAGAFSYEQYF
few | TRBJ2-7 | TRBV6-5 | CASSFTGGWEQYF
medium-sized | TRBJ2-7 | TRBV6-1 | CASRRNEQYF
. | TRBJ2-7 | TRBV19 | CASSIAVGQGYEQYF
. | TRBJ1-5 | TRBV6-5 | CASGQGGNQPQHF
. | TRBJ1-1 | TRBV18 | CASSPTQENTEAFF
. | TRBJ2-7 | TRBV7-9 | CASSLASGTYEQYF
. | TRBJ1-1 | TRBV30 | CALQLSNTEAFF
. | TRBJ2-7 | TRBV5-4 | CASSLGAGTPYEQYF
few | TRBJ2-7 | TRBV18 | CASSRTASYEQYF
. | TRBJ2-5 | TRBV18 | CASSPTEETQYF
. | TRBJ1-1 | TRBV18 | CASSPRSFGNTEAFF
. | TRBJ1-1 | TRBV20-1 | CSARGVEAFF
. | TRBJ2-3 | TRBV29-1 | CSVEAGGDTQYF
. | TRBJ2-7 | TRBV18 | CASSPPSRAGEQYF